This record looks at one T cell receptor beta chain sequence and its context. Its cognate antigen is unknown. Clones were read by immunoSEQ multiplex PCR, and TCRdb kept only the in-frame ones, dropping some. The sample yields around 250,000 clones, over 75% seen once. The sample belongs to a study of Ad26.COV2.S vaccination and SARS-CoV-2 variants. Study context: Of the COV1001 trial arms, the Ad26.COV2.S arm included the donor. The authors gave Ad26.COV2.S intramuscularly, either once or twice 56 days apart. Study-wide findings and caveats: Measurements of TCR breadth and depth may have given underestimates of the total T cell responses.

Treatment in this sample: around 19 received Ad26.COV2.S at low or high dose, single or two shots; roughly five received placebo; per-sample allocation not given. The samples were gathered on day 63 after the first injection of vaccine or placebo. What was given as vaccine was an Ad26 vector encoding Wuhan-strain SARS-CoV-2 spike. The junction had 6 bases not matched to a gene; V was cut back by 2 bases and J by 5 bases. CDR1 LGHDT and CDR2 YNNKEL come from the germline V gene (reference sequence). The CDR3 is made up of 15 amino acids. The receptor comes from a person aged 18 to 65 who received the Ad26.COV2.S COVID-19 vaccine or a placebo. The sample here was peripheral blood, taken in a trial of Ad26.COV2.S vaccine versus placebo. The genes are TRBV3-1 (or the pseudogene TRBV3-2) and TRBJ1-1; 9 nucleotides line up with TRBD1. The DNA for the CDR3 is TGTGCCAGCAGCCAATTGACAGGGGGGGAAACTGAAGCTTTCTTT. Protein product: CASSQLTGGETEAFF.